This TCR beta chain was retrieved from a study of identical twins. The CDR3 consists of 14 residues. J lost 3 bases, V lost 5 bases, and 4 bases had no gene match. CDR1 and CDR2 from the germline V gene are KGHSH and LQKENI. This clonotype turned up a few times. TCRdb reprocessed the 5' RACE reads via MiXCR and lists one record per CDR3 protein. The repertoire holds around 530,000 distinct CDR3 sequences, with about 16% as singletons. This sample also belongs to another study, concerning yellow fever vaccine responses in identical twins.

The source of this sequence is a woman between 18 and 29 years old in good health. The sample comprised CD4+ T cells sorted from blood. The chain employs TRBV18 and TRBJ1-2; the match to TRBD1 covers 9 bases. The CDR3 region has the DNA TGTGCCAGCTCAGACAGGGGGATTGACTATGGCTACACCTTC. Translated: CASSDRGIDYGYTF.